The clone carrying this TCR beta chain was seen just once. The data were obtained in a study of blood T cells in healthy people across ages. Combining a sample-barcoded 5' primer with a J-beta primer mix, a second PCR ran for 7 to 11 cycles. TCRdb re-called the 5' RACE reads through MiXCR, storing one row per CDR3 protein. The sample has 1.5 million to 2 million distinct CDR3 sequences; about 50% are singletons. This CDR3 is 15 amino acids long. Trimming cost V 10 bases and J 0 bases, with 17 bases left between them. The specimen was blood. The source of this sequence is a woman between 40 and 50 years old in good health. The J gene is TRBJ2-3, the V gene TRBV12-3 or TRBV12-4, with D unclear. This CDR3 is CATRSSQTSTDTQYF. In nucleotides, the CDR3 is TGTGCCACGCGCTCAAGCCAGACAAGCACAGATACGCAGTATTTT.